The sequence of this TCR beta chain was determined in a study of identical twins' blood T cells. Study context: About 50 million reads came from some 12 libraries, six alpha, six beta.

Both ends of each TCR cDNA library bore sample-specific barcodes. TCRdb reanalysed the 5' RACE reads using MiXCR and keeps one entry per CDR3 protein. The table lists 350,000 to 400,000 distinct CDR3 sequences, roughly 30% of them singletons. The donors were healthy female monozygous twins, three pairs in total. The three twin pairs were reared together, likely meeting the same infections. This clonotype was sampled from a woman aged 18 to 55 in good health. Sequenced input: PBMCs.

In DNA, the CDR3 is TGTGCCATCGTAGTAGGCAATGAGCAGTTCTTC. It yields the protein CAIVVGNEQFF. The chain carries TRBV10-3 and TRBJ2-1; D is unclear. This CDR3 spans 11 amino acids. V lost 8 bases, J lost 6 bases, and 8 bases lay in between. Germline V gene lookup returns CDR1 ENHRY and CDR2 SYGVKD.